The clone carrying this TCR beta chain was recorded a few times. Its matching antigen is unknown. This entry is derived from a study of CD8+ T cells in alopecia areata. Regarding the study as a whole: Mice gave a clearer picture of TCR sharing than patients did, possibly for HLA-related reasons.

Germline CDR1 SGHRS, CDR2 YFSETQ. The CDR3 loop spans 15 amino acids. V shed 0 bases and J 8 bases; nucleotides not matched to a gene: 6. Following extraction, RNA underwent reverse transcription to cDNA, which served as the sequencing template. Here immunoSEQ multiplex PCR was the method, and the copy in TCRdb shows in-frame clones only, minus some. The sample holds around 82,000 clones, roughly half seen once. The sample taken for sequencing was NKG2D-high CD8+ T cells sorted from blood. The sequence came from a human donor with alopecia areata. The rearrangement links TRBV5-1 to TRBJ2-1; 9 bases match TRBD2. This CDR3 is CASSLDLAGRDEQFF. CDR3 in DNA: TGCGCCAGCAGCTTGGACCTAGCGGGGAGGGATGAGCAGTTCTTC.